This T cell receptor beta chain stems from a study of neoadjuvant anti-PD-1 for oral cavity cancer. About the research overall: Patients mostly received three to four biweekly nivolumab doses at 3 mg/kg before surgery. Study observations and caveats: Non-responders to neoadjuvant nivolumab had significantly more clonal PBMC T cells than responders.

As regards this clone: Antigen specificity is unknown.

The assay was immunoSEQ multiplex PCR, and TCRdb's table has in-frame clones only and misses some. The table lists 84,000 or so clones, less than 85% of them singletons. Patients had newly diagnosed, untreated stage II-IVA oral cavity squamous cell carcinoma. The V and J ends lost 3 bases and 5 bases, in that order; junction bases with no gene match: 6. This CDR3 contains 14 residues. Germline loops: CDR1 SGDLS, CDR2 YYNGEE. The chain carries TRBV9 and TRBJ1-1, with 8 bases identical to TRBD1. This TCR came from a person between 35 and 79 years old with oral cavity squamous cell carcinoma. The sequencing here drew on PBMCs, taken before nivolumab (anti-PD-1) treatment. CDR3 in amino acids: CASSAQGARTEAFF. The CDR3 coding sequence is TGTGCCAGCAGCGCCCAGGGGGCGAGAACTGAAGCTTTCTTT.